This entry describes one T cell receptor (beta chain). The antigen remains unidentified. The data belong to a study of cytomegalovirus exposure and HLA in healthy donors. Use of 60 Vbeta and 13 Jbeta primers characterized the PCR. The data were produced by immunoSEQ multiplex PCR, yet TCRdb's version contains in-frame clones alone and is incomplete. The data show about 93,000 clones, 65% seen once. The CDR3 is made up of 16 amino acids. The germline V gene encodes CDR1 SQVTM and CDR2 ANQGSEA. With 0 bases removed from V and 0 bases from J, the gap between germline ends came to 15 bases. Study-wide points: Data from an earlier analysis indicated that most TCR beta V segments were productive either about 90% or about 30% of the time.

The receptor comes from a boy aged 10-17 years in good health and CMV-seropositive. The rearrangement joins TRBV29-1 to TRBJ2-7; weak D call: TRBD1 (6 bases). The sequenced material came from PBMCs. CDR3 residues: CSVEDSGTRSSYEQYF. The CDR3 bases are TGCAGCGTTGAAGATTCGGGGACACGGAGCTCCTACGAGCAGTACTTC.